The T cell receptor (beta chain) described here comes from a study of regulatory dendritic cells for organ transplantation. Overall study findings and caveats: Memory CD8+ clonal expansion seemed more limited with regulatory than mature dendritic cells. Alloreactive memory CD8+ T cell pools varied considerably between individuals. Memory CD8+ T cells were the most oligoclonal; naive cells were highly diverse.

This clone was seen a single time. Its antigen remains unidentified. Here immunoSEQ multiplex PCR was the method, and the copy in TCRdb shows in-frame clones only, minus some. The table records about 12,000 clones, roughly 73% of them present only once. CDR1 is SGHKS and CDR2 is YYEKEE in the germline V gene (reference sequence). CDR3 length: 18 amino acids. Germline trimming cut 7 bases from V and 2 bases from J; bases unmatched to any gene: 17. Allogeneic regulatory or mature dendritic cells were co-cultured for less than six days with CFSE-labeled sorted T cells at 1:10. The chain has TRBV5-5 and TRBJ2-5, with 10 bases aligning to TRBD2. This clonotype was obtained from a human donor in good health. Sequencing was performed on naive CD8+ T cells from blood cultured with regulatory dendritic cells. Described subset: CD45RA+ naive T cells. This CDR3 reads CASGSGTSAISQQETQYF. The CDR3 region has the DNA TGTGCCAGCGGCTCCGGGACTAGCGCAATATCTCAACAAGAGACCCAGTACTTC.